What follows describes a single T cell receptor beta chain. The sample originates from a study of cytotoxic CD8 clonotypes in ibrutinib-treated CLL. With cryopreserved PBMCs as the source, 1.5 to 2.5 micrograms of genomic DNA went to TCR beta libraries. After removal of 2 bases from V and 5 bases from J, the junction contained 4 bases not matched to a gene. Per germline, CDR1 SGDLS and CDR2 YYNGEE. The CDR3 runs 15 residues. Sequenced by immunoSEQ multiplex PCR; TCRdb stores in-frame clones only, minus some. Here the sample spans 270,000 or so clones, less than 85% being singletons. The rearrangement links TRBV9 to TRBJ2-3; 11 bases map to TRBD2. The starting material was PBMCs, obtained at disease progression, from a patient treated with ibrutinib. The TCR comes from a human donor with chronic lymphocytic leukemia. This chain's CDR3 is CASSVSGRAQDTQYF. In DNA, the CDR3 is TGTGCCAGCAGCGTTAGCGGGAGGGCCCAAGATACGCAGTATTTT.